Below, 3 T cell receptor beta chains from the same sample are listed, as sequenced in a study of blood T cells in healthy people across ages. The second PCR ran 7 to 11 cycles with a sample-barcoded 5' primer and J-beta primers. TCRdb fed the 5' RACE reads into MiXCR, producing one record per CDR3 protein. The sample carries roughly 1,800,000 distinct CDR3 sequences, around 48% recorded once. Material for sequencing was blood. The receptors shown here come from a middle-aged woman in good health.

This clonotype was observed a handful of times. The chain couples TRBV10-3 to TRBJ2-7; 9 bases match TRBD2. J gave up 0 bases and V 3 bases, and 0 bases lay outside the gene matches. This CDR3 has 14 residues. Germline loops: CDR1 ENHRY, CDR2 SYGVKD. Here the CDR3 DNA reads TGTGCCATCAGTGAACTAGCGGGCTCCTACGAGCAGTACTTC. Protein product: CAISELAGSYEQYF.

V and J are TRBV6-5 and TRBJ2-6; perhaps TRBD2 as D (6 bases). From germline, CDR1 is MNHEY and CDR2 SVGAGI. The CDR3 consists of 14 residues. V was trimmed by 5 bases and J by 11 bases, leaving 16 bases between them. CDR3 in amino acids: CASSASGTGDVLTF. In nucleotides, the CDR3 is TGTGCCAGCAGTGCCTCCGGGACGGGGGACGTCCTGACTTTC.

This clonotype was picked up a small number of times. The chain uses TRBV14 and TRBJ2-1; 7 nucleotides match TRBD2. After removal of 4 bases from V and 3 bases from J, the junction contained 6 bases not matched to a gene. The germline gives CDR1 SGHDN, CDR2 FVKESK. The CDR3 sequence is 15 residues long. CDR3 sequence (DNA): TGTGCCAGCAGCCCCCGGGGGGTCAGCTACAATGAGCAGTTCTTC. Translation gives CASSPRGVSYNEQFF.